This T cell receptor (beta chain) appears in the sequencing data of a study of radiotherapy plus CTLA-4 blockade in lung cancer. V gave up 4 bases and J gave up 4 bases; unmatched junction bases: 6. The germline gives CDR1 MDHEN, CDR2 SYDVKM. This CDR3 comprises 15 residues. Method: immunoSEQ multiplex PCR; TCRdb's copy keeps in-frame clones and lacks some. The profile shows approximately 95,000 clones, around 86% of them singletons. This TCR was sampled from a human donor with non-small cell lung cancer who had a partial response to radiotherapy plus ipilimumab. This specimen was peripheral blood, taken from a patient treated with radiotherapy plus ipilimumab. The chain combines TRBV28 with TRBJ2-2; 7 nucleotides line up with TRBD1. This chain's CDR3 is CASSSSTGPTGELFF. CDR3 DNA: TGTGCCAGCAGTTCCTCGACAGGGCCCACCGGGGAGCTGTTTTTT.